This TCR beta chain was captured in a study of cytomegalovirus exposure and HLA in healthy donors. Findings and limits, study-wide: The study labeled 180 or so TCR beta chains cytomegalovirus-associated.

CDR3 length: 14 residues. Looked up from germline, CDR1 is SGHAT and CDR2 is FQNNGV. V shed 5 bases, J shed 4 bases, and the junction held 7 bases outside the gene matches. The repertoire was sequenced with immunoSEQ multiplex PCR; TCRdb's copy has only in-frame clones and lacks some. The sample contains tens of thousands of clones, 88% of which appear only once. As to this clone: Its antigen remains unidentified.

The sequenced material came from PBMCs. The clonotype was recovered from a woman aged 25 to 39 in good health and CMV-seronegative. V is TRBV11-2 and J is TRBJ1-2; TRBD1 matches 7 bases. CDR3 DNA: TGTGCCAGCAGCACTAACAGGGGTGGCTATGGCTACACCTTC. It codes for CASSTNRGGYGYTF.